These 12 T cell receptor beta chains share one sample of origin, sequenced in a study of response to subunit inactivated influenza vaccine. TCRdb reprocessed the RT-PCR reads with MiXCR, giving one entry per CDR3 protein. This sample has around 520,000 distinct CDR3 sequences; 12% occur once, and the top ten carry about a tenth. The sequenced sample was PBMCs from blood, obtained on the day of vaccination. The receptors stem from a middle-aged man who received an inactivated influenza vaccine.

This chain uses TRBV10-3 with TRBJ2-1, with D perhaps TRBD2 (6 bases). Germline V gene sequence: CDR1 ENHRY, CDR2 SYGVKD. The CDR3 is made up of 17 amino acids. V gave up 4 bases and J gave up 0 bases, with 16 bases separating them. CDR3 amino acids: CAISASAGDSSYNEQFF. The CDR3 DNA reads TGTGCCATCAGTGCTTCAGCGGGCGATAGCTCCTACAATGAGCAGTTCTTC.

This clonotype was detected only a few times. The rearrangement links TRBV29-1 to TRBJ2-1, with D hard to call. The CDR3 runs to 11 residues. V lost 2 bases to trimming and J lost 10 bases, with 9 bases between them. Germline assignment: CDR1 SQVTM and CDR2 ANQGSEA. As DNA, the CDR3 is TGCAGCGTTGAACTCCACGGGGAGCAGTTCTTC. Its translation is CSVELHGEQFF.

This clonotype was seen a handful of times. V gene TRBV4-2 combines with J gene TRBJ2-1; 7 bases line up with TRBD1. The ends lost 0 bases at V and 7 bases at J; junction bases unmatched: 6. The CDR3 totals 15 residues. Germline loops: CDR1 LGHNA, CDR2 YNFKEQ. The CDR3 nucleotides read TGTGCCAGCAGCCAAGATAGGGGGCGTCATAATGAGCAGTTCTTC. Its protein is CASSQDRGRHNEQFF.

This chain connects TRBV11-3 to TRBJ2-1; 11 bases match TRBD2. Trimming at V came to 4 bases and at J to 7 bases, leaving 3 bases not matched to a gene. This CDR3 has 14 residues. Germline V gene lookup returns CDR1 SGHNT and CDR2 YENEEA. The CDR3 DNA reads TGTGCCAGCAGCTCACGGACTAGCGGGAATGAGCAGTTCTTC. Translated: CASSSRTSGNEQFF.

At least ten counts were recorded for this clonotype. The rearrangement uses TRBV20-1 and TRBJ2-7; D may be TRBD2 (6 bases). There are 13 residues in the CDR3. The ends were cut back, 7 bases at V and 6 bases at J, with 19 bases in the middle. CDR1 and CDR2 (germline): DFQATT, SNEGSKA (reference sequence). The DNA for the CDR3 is TGCAGTGGTATTCAGGACTACCCTCTCGAGCAGTACTTC. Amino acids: CSGIQDYPLEQYF.

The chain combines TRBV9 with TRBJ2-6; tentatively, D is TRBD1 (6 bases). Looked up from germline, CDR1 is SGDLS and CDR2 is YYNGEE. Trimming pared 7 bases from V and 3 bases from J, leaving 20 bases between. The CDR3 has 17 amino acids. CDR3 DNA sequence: TGTGCCAGCGGCCGACACCAGGGGCTGCATGGGGCCAACGTCCTGACTTTC. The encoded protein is CASGRHQGLHGANVLTF.

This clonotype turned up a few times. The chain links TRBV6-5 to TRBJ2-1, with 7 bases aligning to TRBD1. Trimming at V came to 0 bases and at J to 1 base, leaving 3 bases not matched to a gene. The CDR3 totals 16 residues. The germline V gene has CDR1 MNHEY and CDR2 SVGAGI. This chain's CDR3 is CASSYSLQGSYNEQFF. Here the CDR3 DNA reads TGTGCCAGCAGTTACTCTCTACAGGGGTCCTACAATGAGCAGTTCTTC.

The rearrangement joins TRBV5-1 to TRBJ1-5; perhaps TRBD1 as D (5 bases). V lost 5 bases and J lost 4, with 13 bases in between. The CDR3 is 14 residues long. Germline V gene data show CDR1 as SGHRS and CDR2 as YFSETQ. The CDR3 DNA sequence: TGCGCCAGCAGGCGGGACGGCCTTAATCAGCCCCAGCATTTT. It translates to CASRRDGLNQPQHF.

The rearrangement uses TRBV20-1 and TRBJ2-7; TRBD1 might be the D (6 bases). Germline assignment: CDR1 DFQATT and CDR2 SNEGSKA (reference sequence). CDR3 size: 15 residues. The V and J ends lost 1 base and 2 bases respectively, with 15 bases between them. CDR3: CSARGGHGRAYEQYF. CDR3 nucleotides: TGCAGTGCTAGAGGGGGGCACGGTAGAGCCTACGAGCAGTACTTC.

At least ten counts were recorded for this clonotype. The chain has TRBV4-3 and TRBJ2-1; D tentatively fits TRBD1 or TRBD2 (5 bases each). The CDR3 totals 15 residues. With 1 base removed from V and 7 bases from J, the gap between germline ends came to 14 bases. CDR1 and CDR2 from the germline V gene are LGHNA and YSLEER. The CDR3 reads CASSQVGGIMNEQFF. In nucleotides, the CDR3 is TGCGCCAGCAGCCAAGTTGGGGGAATTATGAATGAGCAGTTCTTC.

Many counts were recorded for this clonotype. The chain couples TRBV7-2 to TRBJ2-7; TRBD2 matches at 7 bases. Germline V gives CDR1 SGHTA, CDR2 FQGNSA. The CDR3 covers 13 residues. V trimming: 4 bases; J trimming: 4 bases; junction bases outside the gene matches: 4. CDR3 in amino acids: CASSSAGGYEQYF. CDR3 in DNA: TGTGCCAGCAGCTCGGCCGGGGGGTACGAGCAGTACTTC.

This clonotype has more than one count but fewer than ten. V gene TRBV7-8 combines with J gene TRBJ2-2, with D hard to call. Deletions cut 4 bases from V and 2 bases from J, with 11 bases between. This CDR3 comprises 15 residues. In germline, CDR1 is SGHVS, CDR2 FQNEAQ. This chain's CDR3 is CASSSHQRNTGELFF. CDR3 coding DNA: TGTGCCAGCAGCTCCCATCAGAGAAACACCGGGGAGCTGTTTTTT.